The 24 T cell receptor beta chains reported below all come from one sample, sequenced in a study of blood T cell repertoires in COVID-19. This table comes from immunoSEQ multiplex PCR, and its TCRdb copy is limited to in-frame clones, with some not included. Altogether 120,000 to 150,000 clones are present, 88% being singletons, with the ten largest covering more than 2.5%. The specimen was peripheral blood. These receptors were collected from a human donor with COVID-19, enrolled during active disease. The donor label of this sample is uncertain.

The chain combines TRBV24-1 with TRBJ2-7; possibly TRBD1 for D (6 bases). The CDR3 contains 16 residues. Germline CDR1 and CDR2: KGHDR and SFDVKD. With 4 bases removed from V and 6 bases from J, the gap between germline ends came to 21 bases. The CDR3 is CATSDPTGSRPGEQYF. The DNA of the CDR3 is TGTGCCACCAGTGACCCTACAGGGTCCCGGCCGGGCGAGCAGTACTTC.

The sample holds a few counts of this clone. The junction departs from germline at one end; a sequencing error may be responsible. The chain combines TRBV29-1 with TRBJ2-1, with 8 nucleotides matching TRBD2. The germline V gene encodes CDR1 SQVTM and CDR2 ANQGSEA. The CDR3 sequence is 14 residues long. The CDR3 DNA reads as TGCAGCGTGGAAGCGGGAGACTCCTACAATGAGCAGTTCTTC. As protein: CSVEAGDSYNEQFF.

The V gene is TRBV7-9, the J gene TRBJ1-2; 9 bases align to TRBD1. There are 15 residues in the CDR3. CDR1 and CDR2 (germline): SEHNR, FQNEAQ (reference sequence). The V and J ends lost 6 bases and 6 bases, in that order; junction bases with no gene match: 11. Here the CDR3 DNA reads TGTGCCAGCAGGAAAGACAGGGGGAGAAGAAATGGCTACACCTTC. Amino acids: CASRKDRGRRNGYTF.

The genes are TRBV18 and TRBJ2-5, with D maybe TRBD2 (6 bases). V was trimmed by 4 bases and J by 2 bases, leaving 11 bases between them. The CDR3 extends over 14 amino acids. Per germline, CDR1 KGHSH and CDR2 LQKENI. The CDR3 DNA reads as TGTGCCAGCTCACAAGGACTATCTCAAGAGACCCAGTACTTC. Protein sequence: CASSQGLSQETQYF. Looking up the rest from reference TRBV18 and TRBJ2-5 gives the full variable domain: NAGVMQNPRHLVRRRGQEARLRCSPMKGHSHVYWYRQLPEEGLKFMVYLQKENIIDESGMPKERFSAEFPKEGPSILRIQQVVRGDSAAYFCASSQGLSQETQYFGPGTRLLVL.

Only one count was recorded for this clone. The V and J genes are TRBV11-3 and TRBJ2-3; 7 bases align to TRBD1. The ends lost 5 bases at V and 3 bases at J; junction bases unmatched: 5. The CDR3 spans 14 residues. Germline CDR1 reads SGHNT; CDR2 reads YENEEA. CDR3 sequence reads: CASSTGVGTDTQYF. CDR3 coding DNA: TGTGCCAGCAGCACAGGGGTAGGAACAGATACGCAGTATTTT.

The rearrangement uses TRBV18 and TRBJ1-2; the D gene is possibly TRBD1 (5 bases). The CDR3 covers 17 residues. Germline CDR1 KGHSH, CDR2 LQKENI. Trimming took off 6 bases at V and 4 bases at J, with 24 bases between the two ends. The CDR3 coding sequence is TGTGCCAGCTCCCCTGCCACCCGGGGCTCGGGGGGCTATGGCTACACCTTC. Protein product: CASSPATRGSGGYGYTF.

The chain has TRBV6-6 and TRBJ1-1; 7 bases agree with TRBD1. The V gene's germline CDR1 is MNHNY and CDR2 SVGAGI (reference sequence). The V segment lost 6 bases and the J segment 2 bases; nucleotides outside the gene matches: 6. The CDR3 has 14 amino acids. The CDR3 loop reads CASSTRQGNTEAFF. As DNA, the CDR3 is TGTGCCAGCAGCACTCGACAGGGCAACACTGAAGCTTTCTTT.

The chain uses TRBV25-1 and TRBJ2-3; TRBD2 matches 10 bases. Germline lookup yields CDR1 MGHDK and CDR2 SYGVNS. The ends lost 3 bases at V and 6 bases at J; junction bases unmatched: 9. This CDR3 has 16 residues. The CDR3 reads CASSDPSGGVRDTQYF. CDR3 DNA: TGTGCCAGCAGTGATCCAAGCGGGGGGGTTCGGGATACGCAGTATTTT.

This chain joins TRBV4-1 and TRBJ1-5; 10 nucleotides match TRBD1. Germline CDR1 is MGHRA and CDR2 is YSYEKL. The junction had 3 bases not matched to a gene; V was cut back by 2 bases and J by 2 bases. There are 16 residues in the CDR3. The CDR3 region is CASSQKTGGGNQPQHF. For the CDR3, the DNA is TGCGCCAGCAGCCAAAAGACAGGGGGCGGCAATCAGCCCCAGCATTTT.

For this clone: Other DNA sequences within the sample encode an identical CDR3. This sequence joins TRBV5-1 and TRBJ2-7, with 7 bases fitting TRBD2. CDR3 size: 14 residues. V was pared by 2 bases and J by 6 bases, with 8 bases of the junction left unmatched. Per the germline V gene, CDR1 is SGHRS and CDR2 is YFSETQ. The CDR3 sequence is CASSLSRPGGEQYF. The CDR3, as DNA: TGCGCCAGCAGCTTATCCCGGCCGGGGGGCGAGCAGTACTTC.

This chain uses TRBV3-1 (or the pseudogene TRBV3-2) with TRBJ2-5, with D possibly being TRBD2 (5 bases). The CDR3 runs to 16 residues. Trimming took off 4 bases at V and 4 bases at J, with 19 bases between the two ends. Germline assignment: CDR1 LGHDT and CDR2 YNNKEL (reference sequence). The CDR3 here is CASSLTAFERAETQYF. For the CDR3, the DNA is TGTGCCAGCAGCCTTACCGCTTTCGAGAGGGCAGAGACCCAGTACTTC.

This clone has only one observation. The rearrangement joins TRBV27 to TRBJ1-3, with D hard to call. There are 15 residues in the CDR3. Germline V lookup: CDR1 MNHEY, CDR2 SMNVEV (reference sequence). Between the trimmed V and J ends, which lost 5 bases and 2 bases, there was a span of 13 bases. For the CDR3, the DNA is TGTGCCAGCAGTCCCGCCGAGGGAGCTGGAAACACCATATATTTT. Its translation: CASSPAEGAGNTIYF.

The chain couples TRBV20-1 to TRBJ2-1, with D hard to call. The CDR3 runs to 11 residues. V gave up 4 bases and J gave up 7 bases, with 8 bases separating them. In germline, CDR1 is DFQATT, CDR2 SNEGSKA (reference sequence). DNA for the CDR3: TGCAGTGCTATACCCAGGAATGAGCAGTTCTTC. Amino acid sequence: CSAIPRNEQFF.

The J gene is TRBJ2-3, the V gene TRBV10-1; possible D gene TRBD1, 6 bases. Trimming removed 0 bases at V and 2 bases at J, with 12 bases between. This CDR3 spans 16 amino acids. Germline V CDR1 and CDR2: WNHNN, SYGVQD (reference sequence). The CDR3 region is CASSESVGANTDTQYF. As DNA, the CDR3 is TGCGCCAGCAGTGAGTCCGTGGGGGCGAACACAGATACGCAGTATTTT.

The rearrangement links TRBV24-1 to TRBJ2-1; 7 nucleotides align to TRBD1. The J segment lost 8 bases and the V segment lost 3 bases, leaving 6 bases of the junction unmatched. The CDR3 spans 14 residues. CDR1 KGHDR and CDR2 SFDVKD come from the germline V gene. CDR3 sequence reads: CATSDEHRGHEQFF. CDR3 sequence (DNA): TGTGCCACCAGTGATGAACACAGGGGTCATGAGCAGTTCTTC.

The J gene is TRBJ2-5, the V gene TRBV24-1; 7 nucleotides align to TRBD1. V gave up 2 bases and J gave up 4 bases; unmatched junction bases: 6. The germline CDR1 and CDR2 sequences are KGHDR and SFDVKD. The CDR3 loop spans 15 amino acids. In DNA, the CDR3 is TGTGCCACCAGTGATTCGACAGGGCCGGGAGAGACCCAGTACTTC. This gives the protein CATSDSTGPGETQYF.

The CDR3 DNA sequence: TGTGCCAGCAGCCGAGGACAGGGCGAGGGGGATACGCAGTATTTT. This codes for CASSRGQGEGDTQYF. The V and J genes are TRBV6-4 and TRBJ2-3; 8 bases align to TRBD1. This CDR3 is built from 15 residues. The V gene end was trimmed by 6 bases and the J gene end by 6 bases; junction bases not matched to a gene: 11. The germline V gene encodes CDR1 MRHNA and CDR2 SNTAGT.

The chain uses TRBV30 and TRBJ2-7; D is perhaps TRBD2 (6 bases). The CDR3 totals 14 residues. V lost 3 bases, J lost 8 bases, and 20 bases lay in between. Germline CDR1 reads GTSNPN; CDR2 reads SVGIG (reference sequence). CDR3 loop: CAWSLGTSTLKQYF. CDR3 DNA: TGTGCCTGGAGCTTGGGGACTTCAACTCTGAAGCAGTACTTC.

The CDR3 loop is CASSWTGGHNEQFF. DNA of the CDR3: TGTGCCAGCAGCTGGACAGGGGGCCACAATGAGCAGTTCTTC. The rearrangement links TRBV5-5 to TRBJ2-1; 11 nucleotides align to TRBD1. The ends lost 3 bases at V and 5 bases at J; junction bases unmatched: 1. Germline CDR1 and CDR2: SGHKS and YYEKEE (reference sequence). The CDR3 is made up of 14 amino acids.

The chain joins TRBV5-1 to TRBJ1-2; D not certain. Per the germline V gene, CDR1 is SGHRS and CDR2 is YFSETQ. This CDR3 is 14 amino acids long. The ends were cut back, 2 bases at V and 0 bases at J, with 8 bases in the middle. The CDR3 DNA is TGCGCCAGCAGCTTAACAGCTACTAACTATGGCTACACCTTC. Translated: CASSLTATNYGYTF.

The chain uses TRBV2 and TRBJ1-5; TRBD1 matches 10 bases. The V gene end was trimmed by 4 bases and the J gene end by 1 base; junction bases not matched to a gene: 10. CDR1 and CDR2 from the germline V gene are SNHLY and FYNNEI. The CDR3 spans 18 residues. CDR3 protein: CASSGAGTGALSNQPQHF. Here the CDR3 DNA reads TGTGCCAGCAGTGGGGCTGGGACAGGGGCTTTGAGCAATCAGCCCCAGCATTTT.

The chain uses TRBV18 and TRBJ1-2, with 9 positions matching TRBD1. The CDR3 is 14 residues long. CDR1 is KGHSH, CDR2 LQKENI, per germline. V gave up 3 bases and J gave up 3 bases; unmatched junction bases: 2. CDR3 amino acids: CASSPGQGYYGYTF. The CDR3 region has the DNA TGTGCCAGCTCACCGGGACAGGGATACTATGGCTACACCTTC.

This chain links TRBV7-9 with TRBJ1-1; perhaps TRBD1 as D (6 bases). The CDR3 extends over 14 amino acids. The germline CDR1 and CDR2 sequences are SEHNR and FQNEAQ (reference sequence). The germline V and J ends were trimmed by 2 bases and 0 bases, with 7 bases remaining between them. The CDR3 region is CASSLQGLNTEAFF. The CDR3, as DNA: TGTGCCAGCAGCTTACAGGGGTTGAACACTGAAGCTTTCTTT. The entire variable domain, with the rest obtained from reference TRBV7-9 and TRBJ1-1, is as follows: DTGVSQNPRHKITKRGQNVTFRCDPISEHNRLYWYRQTLGQGPEFLTYFQNEAQLEKSRLLSDRFSAERPKGSFSTLEIQRTEQGDSAMYLCASSLQGLNTEAFFGQGTRLTVV.

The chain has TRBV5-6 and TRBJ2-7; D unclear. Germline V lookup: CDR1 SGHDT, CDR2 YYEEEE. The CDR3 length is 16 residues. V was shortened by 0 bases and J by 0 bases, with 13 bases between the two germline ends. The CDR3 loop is CASSLATAWNSYEQYF. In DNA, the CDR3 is TGTGCCAGCAGCTTGGCCACAGCCTGGAACTCCTACGAGCAGTACTTC. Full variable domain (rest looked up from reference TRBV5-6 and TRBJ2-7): DAGVTQSPTHLIKTRGQQVTLRCSPKSGHDTVSWYQQALGQGPQFIFQYYEEEERQRGNFPDRFSGHQFPNYSSELNVNALLLGDSALYLCASSLATAWNSYEQYFGPGTRLTVT.